This is a list of T cell receptor beta chains from one sample in a study of T-cell reconstitution after alpha-beta-depleted transplantation in children. Using its own MiXCR run on the PCR reads, TCRdb lists one record per CDR3 protein. The sample shows some 600,000 distinct CDR3 sequences, roughly 15% of them seen only once. The input for sequencing was PBMCs from the stem cell graft donor, taken from the stem cell graft. The receptors were sampled from a human donor who donated a stem cell graft to a child with acute myeloid leukemia. The CDR3 runs from the conserved cysteine through the conserved F or W. D genes are given only for firm matches. Some rows mark clone size as missing; the rest say once, few, many or name a class of expanded clone.

many,TRBJ2-1,TRBV25-1,TRBD1,CASSDPGQGAPNEQFF,TGTGCCAGCAGTGACCCGGGACAGGGGGCGCCCAATGAGCAGTTCTTC
NA,TRBJ2-7,TRBV11-2,TRBD2,CASSRLAGGHSYEQYF,TGTGCCAGCAGCCGACTAGCGGGGGGCCACTCCTACGAGCAGTACTTC
few,TRBJ2-2,TRBV7-2,NA,CASSFIQGTGELFF,TGTGCCAGCAGCTTTATACAGGGCACCGGGGAGCTGTTTTTT
many,TRBJ1-6,TRBV20-1,TRBD1,CSARATGASHSPLHF,TGCAGTGCTAGAGCGACAGGGGCCTCACATTCACCCCTCCACTTT
once,TRBJ2-1,TRBV3-1,NA,CTSCGGVQQGSLYNEQFF,TGTACCAGCTGTGGCGGGGTTCAACAGGGATCCCTCTACAATGAGCAGTTCTTC
many,TRBJ1-4,TRBV5-6,NA,CASNRASNEKLFF,TGTGCCAGCAACAGGGCATCGAATGAAAAACTGTTTTTT
few,TRBJ1-6,TRBV5-1,NA,CASSPEGLGDSPLHF,TGCGCCAGCAGTCCAGAAGGACTGGGCGATTCACCCCTCCACTTT
few,TRBJ2-2,TRBV7-2,NA,CASSLAHTGELFF,TGTGCCAGCAGCTTAGCCCACACCGGGGAGCTGTTTTTT
many,TRBJ2-5,TRBV20-1,NA,CSAREAGQETQYF,TGCAGTGCTAGAGAGGCAGGCCAAGAGACCCAGTACTTC
many,TRBJ1-2,TRBV29-1,NA,CSVLRQDNYGYTF,TGCAGCGTCCTCCGACAGGATAACTATGGCTACACCTTC
NA,TRBJ1-4,TRBV6-5,NA,CASSYGVGGLHEKLFF,TGTGCCAGCAGTTACGGGGTAGGGGGGCTTCATGAAAAACTGTTTTTT
many,TRBJ1-4,TRBV20-1,NA,CSAGTNEKLFF,TGCAGTGCCGGCACTAATGAAAAACTGTTTTTT
NA,TRBJ2-2,TRBV14,NA,CASSQGQLYTGELFF,TGTGCCAGCAGCCAAGGACAGCTGTACACCGGGGAGCTGTTTTTT
many,TRBJ2-7,TRBV5-5,NA,CASAVGTYEQYF,TGTGCCAGCGCCGTGGGGACGTACGAGCAGTACTTC
many,TRBJ1-1,TRBV9,NA,CASSVEGNTEAFF,TGTGCCAGCAGCGTAGAGGGTAACACTGAAGCTTTCTTT